The rows below give T cell receptor beta chains drawn from one sample of a study of T-cell reconstitution after alpha-beta-depleted transplantation in children. TCRdb itself ran the PCR reads through MiXCR, one entry per CDR3 protein. The sample gives 250,000 to 400,000 distinct CDR3 sequences, over 20% of which show up once; approximately 9.9% is in the top ten. The sample consisted of PBMCs, mostly from graft donor cells, taken 180 days after TCRalphabeta/CD19-depleted stem cell transplant. The receptors were sampled from a male patient between 5 and 17 years old who had a stem cell transplant for acute lymphoblastic leukemia, so the T cells may come from the graft donor. CDR3s include the opening cysteine and the closing phenylalanine or tryptophan. A D gene is named only where the DNA matches it firmly. Not all rows give a size; the values are once, few, many and, for expanded clones, a class.

d_call,v_call,clone_size,j_call,cdr3_nt,cdr3_aa
.,TRBV7-3,few,TRBJ2-3,TGTGCCAGCAGCGAAGGGAATAGATTGAGGCATACGCAGTATTTT,CASSEGNRLRHTQYF
.,TRBV25-1,.,TRBJ2-3,TGTGCGACTTCCCTCGCAGATACGCAGTATTTT,CATSLADTQYF
TRBD1,TRBV5-1,.,TRBJ2-7,TGCGCCAGCAGCCCAGGACAGGCGCGAAGCTCCTACGAGCAGTACTTC,CASSPGQARSSYEQYF
.,TRBV5-5,many,TRBJ1-1,TGTGCCAGCAGCCGCTTGGGTTCCCCTGAAGCTTTCTTT,CASSRLGSPEAFF
TRBD1,TRBV7-9,few,TRBJ1-2,TGTGCCAGCAGCTTAGCGCCGAACAGGGGAACGGCTGGCTACACCTTC,CASSLAPNRGTAGYTF
.,TRBV4-1,.,TRBJ2-7,TGCGCCAGCAGCCAAGATACCTCCCGTTACGAGCAGTACTTC,CASSQDTSRYEQYF
.,TRBV12-3/TRBV12-4,few,TRBJ1-2,TGTGCCAGCACTAAGGGAGGGGTCTACTATGGCTACACCTTC,CASTKGGVYYGYTF
TRBD2,TRBV20-1,.,TRBJ2-1,TGCAGTGCTAGATCGGGACTAGGCCTAGGCAATGAGCAGTTCTTC,CSARSGLGLGNEQFF
.,TRBV7-8,.,TRBJ1-2,TGTGCCAGCAGTCAAGAACGGGCGAGATATGGCTACACCTTC,CASSQERARYGYTF
TRBD2,TRBV28,few,TRBJ2-7,TGTGCCAGCAAAGCCGGGACTAGGTCCTACGAGCAGTACTTC,CASKAGTRSYEQYF
.,TRBV28,few,TRBJ1-5,TGTGCCAGCAGCCGAGACACCTCGTTTCAGCCCCAGCATTTT,CASSRDTSFQPQHF
.,TRBV6-1,few,TRBJ1-1,TGTGCCAGCAATAACGCTCGGGGGGCACGAACTGAAGCTTTCTTT,CASNNARGARTEAFF
.,TRBV7-2,few,TRBJ2-1,TGTGCCAGCAGCGTCGGACTTTCCGCTGGATACAATGAGCAGTTCTTC,CASSVGLSAGYNEQFF
TRBD1,TRBV7-6,.,TRBJ2-7,TGTGCCAGCAGCCCTAACCCCAGGGGGCTTAATCCCTACGAGCAGTACTTC,CASSPNPRGLNPYEQYF
.,TRBV7-3,few,TRBJ2-2,TGTGCCAGCAGCTTAAAGCCCAATCTGAACACCGGGGAGCTGTTTTTT,CASSLKPNLNTGELFF
.,TRBV7-9,.,TRBJ2-7,TGTGCCAGCAGCCCACCGCCTGGTGGCTACGAGCAGTACTTC,CASSPPPGGYEQYF
.,TRBV3-1,few,TRBJ2-7,TGTGCCAGCAGCCATACGGGAATTTCCTACGAGCAGTACTTC,CASSHTGISYEQYF
.,TRBV5-1,.,TRBJ2-2,TGCGCCAGCAGCTTAGCCCAAGGGACCGGGGAGCTGTTTTTT,CASSLAQGTGELFF
TRBD1,TRBV5-1,.,TRBJ1-5,TGCGCCAGCAGCTTGACAGGGGACCAGCCCCAGCATTTT,CASSLTGDQPQHF
.,TRBV5-1,.,TRBJ2-7,TGCGCCAGCAGCCCCGGGACTGGCGGTGTCTCCTACGAGCAGTACTTC,CASSPGTGGVSYEQYF
.,TRBV6-2/TRBV6-3,.,TRBJ2-7,TGTGCCAGCAGTTGGGTGGGCGCCTCGAGGGAGCAGTACTTC,CASSWVGASREQYF
.,TRBV7-6,few,TRBJ2-3,TGTGCCAGCAGCTCGAGGAATGTGGTAGATACGCAGTATTTT,CASSSRNVVDTQYF
.,TRBV5-6,.,TRBJ1-2,TGTGCCAGCAGCTTGGCTGTCATTATGAGGGGGGACTATGGCTACACCTTC,CASSLAVIMRGDYGYTF
.,TRBV7-2,few,TRBJ1-1,TGTGCCAGCAGCTTAGTGGGGGAAAACACTGAAGCTTTCTTT,CASSLVGENTEAFF
.,TRBV5-6,many,TRBJ2-1,TGTGCCAGCAGCTTGGCCACAGTCCGGTTATACAATGAGCAGTTCTTC,CASSLATVRLYNEQFF
.,TRBV6-1,.,TRBJ2-5,TGTGCCAGCAGCACTACGACAGGCCAAGAGACCCAGTACTTC,CASSTTTGQETQYF
.,TRBV5-1,.,TRBJ2-3,TGCGCCAGCAGCTTGGCCCGGGGGCTGGCAGATACGCAGTATTTT,CASSLARGLADTQYF